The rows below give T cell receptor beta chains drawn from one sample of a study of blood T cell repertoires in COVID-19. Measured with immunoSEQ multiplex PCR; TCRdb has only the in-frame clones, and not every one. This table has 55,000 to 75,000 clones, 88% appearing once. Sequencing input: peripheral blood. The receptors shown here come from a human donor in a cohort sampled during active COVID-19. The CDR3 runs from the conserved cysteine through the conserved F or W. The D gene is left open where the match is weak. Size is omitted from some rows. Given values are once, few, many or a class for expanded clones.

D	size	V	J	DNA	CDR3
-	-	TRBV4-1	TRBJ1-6	TGCGCCAGCAGCCAAGATGGGCAGGGGCGAGGGGGTTCACCCCTCCACTTT	CASSQDGQGRGGSPLHF
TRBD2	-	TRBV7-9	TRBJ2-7	TGTGCCAGCAGCCTAGGCCATGGGACTAGCGTCTACGAGCAGTACTTC	CASSLGHGTSVYEQYF
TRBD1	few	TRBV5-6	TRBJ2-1	TGTGCCAGCAGCCTTTTTGGGGGACAGGGGCTTAATGAGCAGTTCTTC	CASSLFGGQGLNEQFF
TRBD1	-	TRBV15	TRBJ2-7	TGTGCCACCAGCAGTCGGACAGGGTACGAGCAGTACTTC	CATSSRTGYEQYF
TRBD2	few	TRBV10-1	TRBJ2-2	TGCGCCAGCAGTGATCCTAGCGGGGGGACCGGGGAGCTGTTTTTT	CASSDPSGGTGELFF
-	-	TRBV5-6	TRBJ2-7	TGTGCCAGCAGCTTGCGACTAGAATGGGAGCAGTACTTC	CASSLRLEWEQYF
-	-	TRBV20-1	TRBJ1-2	TGCAGTGCTAGAGACGGCTATGGCTACACCTTC	CSARDGYGYTF
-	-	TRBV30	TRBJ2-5	TGTGCCTGGAGATTAGACCGGGACTTGGAGACCCAGTACTTC	CAWRLDRDLETQYF
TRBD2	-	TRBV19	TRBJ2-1	TGTGCCAGTAGTATAAGAGGCGGAGAAGCGGGAGAGTACAATGAGCAGTTCTTC	CASSIRGGEAGEYNEQFF
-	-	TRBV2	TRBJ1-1	TGTGCCAGCAGTGGCAGGTCCAAAAACACTGAAGCTTTCTTT	CASSGRSKNTEAFF
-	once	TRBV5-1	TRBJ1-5	TGCGCCAGCAGCTCCATCCCCGGGACGCCGGGGGGACAGCCCCAGCATTTT	CASSSIPGTPGGQPQHF
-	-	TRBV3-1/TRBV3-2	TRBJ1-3	TGTGCCAGCAGCGCACAGGGATACTCTGGAAACACCATATATTTT	CASSAQGYSGNTIYF
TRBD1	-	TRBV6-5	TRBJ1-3	TGTGCCAGCAGCCGGACAGGGGGCTCTGGAAACACCATATATTTT	CASSRTGGSGNTIYF
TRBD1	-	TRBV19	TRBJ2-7	TGTGCCAGTAGTACCGGGACAGGGGGCTCCTACGAGCAGTACTTC	CASSTGTGGSYEQYF
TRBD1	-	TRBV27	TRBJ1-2	TGTGCCAGCAGTCGGGACAGGGGAGTGCCTGGCTACACCTTC	CASSRDRGVPGYTF
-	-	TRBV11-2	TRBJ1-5	TGTGCCAGCAGCTTATCAGGGAGCAATCAGCCCCAGCATTTT	CASSLSGSNQPQHF
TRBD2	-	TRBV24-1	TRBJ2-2	TGTGCCACCAGTGACACCCTAGCGGGAGGGCCGAGGGGCCGGGAGCTGTTTTTT	CATSDTLAGGPRGRELFF
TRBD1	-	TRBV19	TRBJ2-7	TGTGCCAGTAGTATAGCGGGGACAGGGGGCTTCTACGAGCAGTACTTC	CASSIAGTGGFYEQYF
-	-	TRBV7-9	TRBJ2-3	TGTGCCAGCAGCCCGGGACTGGTGAGCCCAGATACGCAGTATTTT	CASSPGLVSPDTQYF
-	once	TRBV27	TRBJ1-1	TGTGCCTCTTGGGGGGGGCCTTTTGAAGCTTTCTTT	CASWGGPFEAFF
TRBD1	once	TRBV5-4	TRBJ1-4	TGTGCCAGCAGCCAACAACCGACAGGGGGCGACGAAAAACTGTTTTTT	CASSQQPTGGDEKLFF
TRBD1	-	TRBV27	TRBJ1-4	TGTGCCAGCAGAGCGGACAGGGGTAATAAGGGTGAAAAACTGTTTTTT	CASRADRGNKGEKLFF
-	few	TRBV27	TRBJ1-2	TGTGCCAGCAAGGGGGACTATGGCTACACCTTC	CASKGDYGYTF
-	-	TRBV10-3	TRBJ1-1	TGTGCCATCAGTGAGACCCAGGGGTCCACTGAAGCTTTCTTT	CAISETQGSTEAFF
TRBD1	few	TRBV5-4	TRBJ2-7	TGTGCCAGCAGCTTAAACAGACAGGGGTACGAGCAGTACTTC	CASSLNRQGYEQYF
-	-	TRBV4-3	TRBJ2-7	TGCGCCAGCAGCCAAGATAAGAGCCCTGTGATCGAGCAGTACTTC	CASSQDKSPVIEQYF
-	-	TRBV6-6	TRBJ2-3	TGTGCCAGCAGTTACGCTAGCGCGAGCACAGATACGCAGTATTTT	CASSYASASTDTQYF
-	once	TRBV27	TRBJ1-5	TGTGCCAGCAGTTTACACCTGTCGGGGGATCAGCCCCAGCATTTT	CASSLHLSGDQPQHF
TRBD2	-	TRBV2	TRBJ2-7	TGTGCCAGCAGTGAATTGACTAGCGGGAGGTTCGAGCAGTACTTC	CASSELTSGRFEQYF
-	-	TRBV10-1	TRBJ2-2	TGCGCCAGCAGTCCTACCGGGGGGCCGGGGGAGCTGTTTTTT	CASSPTGGPGELFF
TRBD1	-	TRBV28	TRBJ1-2	TGTGCCAGCAGTTTACAGGGGGCGGCTGGCTACACCTTC	CASSLQGAAGYTF
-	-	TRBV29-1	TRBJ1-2	TGCAGCGTCCCTCCGGTAGGAGGGGACTATGGCTACACCTTC	CSVPPVGGDYGYTF
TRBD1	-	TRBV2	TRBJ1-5	TGTGCCAGCAGTGGACGGGACAGTAATCAGCCCCAGCATTTT	CASSGRDSNQPQHF
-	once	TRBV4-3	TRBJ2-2	TGCGCCAGCAGCCAAGAAAATTTAGGGGCCGGGGAGCTGTTTTTT	CASSQENLGAGELFF
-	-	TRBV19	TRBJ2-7	TGTGCCAGTAGTCGAGGTCGATCCTTCGACTACGAGCAGTACTTC	CASSRGRSFDYEQYF
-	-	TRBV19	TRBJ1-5	TGTGCCAGTAGCCGCCTAGGGGACAATCAGCCCCAGCATTTT	CASSRLGDNQPQHF
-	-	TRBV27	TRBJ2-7	TGTGCCAGCAGTTTTTCAGGGGTCCACGAGCAGTACTTC	CASSFSGVHEQYF
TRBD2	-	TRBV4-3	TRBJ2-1	TGCGCCAGCAGCCCTAACTCGGGGGGACTAGCGAATGAGCAGTTCTTC	CASSPNSGGLANEQFF
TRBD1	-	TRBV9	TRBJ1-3	TGTGCCAGCAGCGTAACGGGACAGGGGACAGGAAACACCATATATTTT	CASSVTGQGTGNTIYF
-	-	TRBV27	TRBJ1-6	TGTGCCAGCAGTTTAACTTTAGAACAGGGCGGCCCACCCCTCCACTTT	CASSLTLEQGGPPLHF
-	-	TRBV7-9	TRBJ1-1	TGTGCCAGCAGCTCAAAACAGGGAGGGGACACTGAAGCTTTCTTT	CASSSKQGGDTEAFF
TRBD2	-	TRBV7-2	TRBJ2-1	TGTGCCAGCAGCTTTAGCGGGAGTACCTACAATGAGCAGTTCTTC	CASSFSGSTYNEQFF
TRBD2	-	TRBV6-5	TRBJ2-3	TGTGCCAGCAGTTACTCGACAGCGGGACCCACAGATACGCAGTATTTT	CASSYSTAGPTDTQYF
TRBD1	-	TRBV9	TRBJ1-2	TGTGCCAGCAGCGTAGGGCTGGACAGGGGCGGATGGGATGGCTACACCTTC	CASSVGLDRGGWDGYTF
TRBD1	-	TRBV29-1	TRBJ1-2	TGCAGCGTTGTGGTCCGGGACAGGGAGGGCTATGGCTACACCTTC	CSVVVRDREGYGYTF
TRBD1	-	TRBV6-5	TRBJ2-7	TGTGCCAGCAGTTACCCGGGACAGGGACACGAGCAGTACTTC	CASSYPGQGHEQYF
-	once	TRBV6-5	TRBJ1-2	TGTGCCAGCAGCGCAGGGCCTGACTATGGCTACACCTTC	CASSAGPDYGYTF
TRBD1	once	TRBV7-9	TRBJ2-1	TGTGCCAGCAGCTTAGTTGCAGGGGGTAACGAGCAGTTCTTC	CASSLVAGGNEQFF
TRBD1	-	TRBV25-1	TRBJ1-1	TGTGCCAGCAGTAAACTACAGGGGGCGGAGGGGGAAGCTTTCTTT	CASSKLQGAEGEAFF
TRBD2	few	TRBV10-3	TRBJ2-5	TGTGCCATCAGTGAGGCTGGGGTAGCGGGGAGCCAAGAGACCCAGTACTTC	CAISEAGVAGSQETQYF
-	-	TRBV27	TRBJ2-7	TGTGCCAGCCAGACCGGGGTCGAGCAGTACTTC	CASQTGVEQYF
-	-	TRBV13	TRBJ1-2	TGTGCCAGCAGCTTACTGGCAGGCTCGGGAGGCTACACCTTC	CASSLLAGSGGYTF
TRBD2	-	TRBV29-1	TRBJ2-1	TGCAGCGCCCGGACTAGCGGGAGAGGCAATGAGCAGTTCTTC	CSARTSGRGNEQFF
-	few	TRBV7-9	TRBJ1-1	TGTGCCAGCAGCCCGGGAAGGGGACACAGGGACACTGAAGCTTTCTTT	CASSPGRGHRDTEAFF
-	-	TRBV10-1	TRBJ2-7	TGCGCCAGCCGTGCGCCCGGGACAAACTCCTACGAGCAGTACTTC	CASRAPGTNSYEQYF